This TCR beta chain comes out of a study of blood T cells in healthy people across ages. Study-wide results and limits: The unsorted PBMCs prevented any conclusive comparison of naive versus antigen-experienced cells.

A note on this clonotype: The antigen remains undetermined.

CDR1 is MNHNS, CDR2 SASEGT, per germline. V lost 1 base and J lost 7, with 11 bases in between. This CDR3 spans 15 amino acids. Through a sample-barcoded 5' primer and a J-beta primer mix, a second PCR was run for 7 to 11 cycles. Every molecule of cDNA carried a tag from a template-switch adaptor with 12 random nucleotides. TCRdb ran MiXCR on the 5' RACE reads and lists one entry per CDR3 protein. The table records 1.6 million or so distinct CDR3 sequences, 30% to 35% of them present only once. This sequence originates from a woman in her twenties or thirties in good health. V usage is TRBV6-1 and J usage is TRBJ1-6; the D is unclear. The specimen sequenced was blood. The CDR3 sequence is CASSEGTLGNSPLHF. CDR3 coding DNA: TGTGCCAGCAGTGAAGGTACGCTGGGGAATTCACCCCTCCACTTT.